This T cell receptor (beta chain) derives from a study of type 1 and type 2 diabetes patients. Study conclusions and caveats: In type 2 diabetes, highly-expanded CD4+ clones took a median roughly 3.9% of reads.

This CDR3 region has 13 residues. The ends were cut back, 6 bases at V and 3 bases at J, with 11 bases in the middle. Germline values: CDR1 WSHSY, CDR2 SAAADI. Concerning this clonotype itself: Antigen: not known.

All diabetic donors were classified as either type 1 or type 2 diabetes. Each participant gave 9.5 to 10 milliliters of peripheral blood. Amplification started from genomic DNA. A primer set of 30 forward and 13 reverse primers amplified the CDR3. MiXCR was run by TCRdb on the multiplex PCR reads, yielding one entry per CDR3 protein. The table has more than 250,000 distinct CDR3 sequences, around 47% seen once. This chain joins TRBV10-2 and TRBJ1-1; D may be TRBD1 (6 bases). The sample taken for sequencing was peripheral blood mononuclear cells (PBMCs). This receptor was identified in a man between 18 and 29 years old with type 2 diabetes. This CDR3 reads CASRGARDTEAFF. The CDR3 region has the DNA TGCGCCAGCAGGGGGGCACGGGACACTGAAGCTTTCTTT.